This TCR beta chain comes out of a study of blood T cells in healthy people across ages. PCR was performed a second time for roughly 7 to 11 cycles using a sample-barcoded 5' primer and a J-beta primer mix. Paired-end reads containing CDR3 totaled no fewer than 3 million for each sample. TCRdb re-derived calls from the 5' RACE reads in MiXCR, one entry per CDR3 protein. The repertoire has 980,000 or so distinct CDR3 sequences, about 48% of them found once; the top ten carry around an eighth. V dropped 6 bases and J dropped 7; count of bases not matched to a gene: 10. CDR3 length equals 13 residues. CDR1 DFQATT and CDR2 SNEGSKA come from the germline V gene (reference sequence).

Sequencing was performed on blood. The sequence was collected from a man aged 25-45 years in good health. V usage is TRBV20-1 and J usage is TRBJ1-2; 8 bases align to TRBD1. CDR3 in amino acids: CSAVDRVKSGYTF. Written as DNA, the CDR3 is TGCAGTGCCGTGGACAGGGTTAAGAGTGGCTACACCTTC.